This T cell receptor (beta chain) was sequenced for a study of blood T cell repertoires in COVID-19. Across the study: Samples of COVID-19 (acute and convalescent) were obtained from the United States, Italy and Spain. T cells, B-cell-depleted T cells, or PBMCs supplied cDNA or gDNA.

Those enrolled, adults aged roughly 18 to 95 years, came from roughly 23 US areas. Up to 2 weeks before entering the study, exposed participants had met a COVID-19 case. The repertoire was sequenced with immunoSEQ multiplex PCR; TCRdb's copy has only in-frame clones and lacks some. The sample includes fewer than 300,000 clones, roughly 80% seen only once; the top ten take roughly 5.3%. The material sequenced was PBMCs or T cells enriched from blood (not recorded which). The receptor's source is a man aged 35-49 years who had been exposed to COVID-19.

Here the CDR3 DNA reads TGTGCCAGCAGTTGGCGGGCTCCCGGGGAGCTGTTTTTT. This translates into CASSWRAPGELFF. The rearrangement joins TRBV7-2 to TRBJ2-2; a possible D gene is TRBD2 (5 bases). The CDR3 spans 13 residues. With 6 bases removed from V and 6 bases from J, the gap between germline ends came to 11 bases. Germline V gene lookup returns CDR1 SGHTA and CDR2 FQGNSA.